This T cell receptor beta chain was retrieved from a study of long-term antiretroviral therapy in people with HIV. Study conclusions and caveats: Unavailable data included ART adherence, viral resistance and therapy changes (switches in treatment).

Turning to this clone: The antigen is not known.

Researchers report immunoSEQ v3.0 was run at survey level. TCRdb keeps only in-frame clones here, not all; method: immunoSEQ multiplex PCR. The sample lists 25,000 or so clones, roughly 86% occurring once. This clonotype originated in a woman under 40 with HIV. The specimen comprised unsorted PBMCs, sampled 1.9 years after starting antiretroviral therapy.

The CDR3 spells CASSEAGYEQYF. DNA for the CDR3: TGTGCCAGCAGTGAAGCAGGATACGAGCAGTACTTC. The V gene is TRBV2, the J gene TRBJ2-7; no clear D gene. The CDR3 extends over 12 amino acids. Germline CDR1 SNHLY, CDR2 FYNNEI. The V and J ends lost 0 bases and 4 bases respectively, with 4 bases between them.